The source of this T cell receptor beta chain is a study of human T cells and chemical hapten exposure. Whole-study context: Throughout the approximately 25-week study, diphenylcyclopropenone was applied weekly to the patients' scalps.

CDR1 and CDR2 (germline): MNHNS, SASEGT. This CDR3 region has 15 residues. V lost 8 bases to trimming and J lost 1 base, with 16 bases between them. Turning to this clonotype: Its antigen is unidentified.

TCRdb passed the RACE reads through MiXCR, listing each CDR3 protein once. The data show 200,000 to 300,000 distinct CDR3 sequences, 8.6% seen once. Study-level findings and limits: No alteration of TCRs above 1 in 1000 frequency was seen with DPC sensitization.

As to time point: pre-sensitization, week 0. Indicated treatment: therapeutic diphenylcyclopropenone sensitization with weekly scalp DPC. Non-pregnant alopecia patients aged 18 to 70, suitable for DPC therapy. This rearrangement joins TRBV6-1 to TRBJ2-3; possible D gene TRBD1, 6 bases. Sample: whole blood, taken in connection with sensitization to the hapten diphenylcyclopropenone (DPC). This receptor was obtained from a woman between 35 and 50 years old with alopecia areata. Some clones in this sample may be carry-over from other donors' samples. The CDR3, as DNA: TGTGCCAGCCTTCTCGGGGCAGGGGGCACAGATACGCAGTATTTT. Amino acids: CASLLGAGGTDTQYF.